The present entry profiles one TCR beta chain with its context. From germline, CDR1 is LGHDT and CDR2 YNNKEL (reference sequence). V lost 7 bases to trimming and J lost 5 bases, with 20 bases between them. CDR3 length: 15 amino acids. The data stem from a study of blood T cell repertoires in COVID-19. The overall study: Both acute and convalescent COVID-19 samples were obtained from the United States, Italy and Spain.

Sequencing used immunoSEQ multiplex PCR; TCRdb keeps in-frame clones, though not all of them. Counted here are roughly 150,000 clones, roughly 85% occurring once; the ten biggest clones make up under 20%. The clonotype comes from a woman in her 70s in a cohort exposed to, infected with or recovered from COVID-19 (not recorded which). The chain combines TRBV3-1 (or the pseudogene TRBV3-2) with TRBJ2-5; a weak D match, TRBD2 (7 bases). The sequencing sample was made of PBMCs or T cells enriched from blood (not recorded which). In DNA form, the CDR3 reads TGTGCCAGCACATCTCTCGCGGAGGGGGGGGAGACCCAGTACTTC. Translated, it gives CASTSLAEGGETQYF.